Below are 7 T cell receptor beta chains sequenced from a single sample in a study of T cell responses to AZD1222 COVID-19 vaccine. Sequenced by immunoSEQ multiplex PCR; TCRdb stores in-frame clones only, minus some. The data contain about 130,000 clones, 80% to 90% of them singletons. The input for sequencing was peripheral blood, taken on day 0 of AZD1222 vaccination. The source is an adult in good health.

The V call is TRBV5-1, the J call TRBJ2-7; TRBD2 aligns across 11 bases. V was clipped by 4 bases and J by 5 bases; unmatched bases: 8. The CDR3 totals 15 residues. The V gene's germline CDR1 is SGHRS and CDR2 YFSETQ. The CDR3 region is CASSNKLAGDNEQYF. In nucleotides, the CDR3 is TGCGCCAGCAGCAATAAACTAGCGGGAGATAACGAGCAGTACTTC.

The V and J genes are TRBV6-2 or TRBV6-3 and TRBJ2-3; no clear D. The germline V gene encodes CDR1 MNHEY and CDR2 SVGEGT. This CDR3 has 15 amino acids. V gave up 0 bases and J gave up 6 bases, with 13 bases separating them. The CDR3 DNA sequence: TGTGCCAGCAGTTACTCTGACATCCACGGGGATACGCAGTATTTT. This codes for CASSYSDIHGDTQYF.

J is TRBJ2-3 and V is TRBV5-1, with 8 bases matching TRBD2. Germline V CDR1 and CDR2: SGHRS, YFSETQ. V shed 4 bases, J shed 3 bases, and the junction held 10 bases outside the gene matches. This CDR3 comprises 16 residues. In DNA form, the CDR3 reads TGCGCCAGCAGCCCTTTAACTAGCGGAGCTACAGATACGCAGTATTTT. Translating it yields CASSPLTSGATDTQYF.

V and J are TRBV5-4 and TRBJ2-7; 12 bases are a match to TRBD2. The CDR3 length is 15 residues. Germline CDR1 is SGHNT and CDR2 is YYREEE (reference sequence). The junction had 7 bases not matched to a gene; V was cut back by 4 bases and J by 5 bases. Here the CDR3 reads CASSPRTSGAHEQYF. The CDR3 bases are TGTGCCAGCAGCCCTCGGACTAGCGGGGCCCACGAGCAGTACTTC.

V usage is TRBV12-3 or TRBV12-4 and J usage is TRBJ2-5; D is uncertain. The V end lost 3 bases, the J end lost 5 bases, and 4 bases lay between the germline ends. CDR3 length: 11 amino acids. In DNA, the CDR3 is TGTGCCAGCAGTTTGGGGGAGACCCAGTACTTC. It specifies CASSLGETQYF.

This chain links TRBV28 with TRBJ2-2, with 12 bases lining up with TRBD2. The length of the CDR3 is 17 residues. J lost 1 base, V lost 6 bases, and 6 bases had no gene match. Germline lookup yields CDR1 MDHEN and CDR2 SYDVKM. The CDR3 sequence is CASSFLAGGGNTGELFF. Here the CDR3 DNA reads TGTGCCAGCAGCTTCCTAGCGGGAGGGGGGAACACCGGGGAGCTGTTTTTT.

The chain joins TRBV6-6 to TRBJ2-7; no firm D call. The CDR3 is 12 residues long. Deletions cut 0 bases from V and 7 bases from J, with 7 bases between. Germline assignment: CDR1 MNHNY and CDR2 SVGAGI (reference sequence). The CDR3 region has the DNA TGTGCCAGCAGTTACTCGTTTTGGGAGCAGTACTTC. It yields the protein CASSYSFWEQYF.